This T cell receptor beta chain was captured by sequencing in a study of T cells in narcolepsy (dated by TCRdb to about 2018). Study-wide context: The study enrolled patients with narcolepsy type 1 or type 2 (NT1, NT2) together with healthy control donors. To look for autoreactive T cells in narcolepsy patients that target self-antigens of hypocretin neurons (hypocretin, TRIB2), the study used TCR Vbeta sequencing to follow clonotypes in blood and CSF.

About this clone: The antigen this receptor binds is unknown. It has no much larger one-base neighbor in the sample; base qualities were not kept.

Libraries were built with the immunoSEQ multiplex PCR assay. Entries here come from immuneACCESS through TCRdb and include only in-frame sequences with V and J called. Some clones fail to appear in such tables; in the studies checked, an unresolved V gene covers under half of the shortfall, and the cause of the remainder is unknown. The sample table records about 22,000 clones; around 81% of these occur just once. The ten largest clones represent about 4.4% of the sample. For TCR Vbeta sequencing, memory CD4+ T cells were sorted ex vivo from the peripheral blood of narcolepsy patients and healthy controls. Summary of the overall study and its limitations: Certain blood memory CD4+ repertoires from patients and controls had no sequences that matched autoreactive T cell clones. In plots comparing CSF and blood CD4+ T cell clonotypes from the same patient, HCRT-specific and TRIB2-specific autoreactive clonotypes were highlighted. Numbers of sequenced blood memory CD4+ clonotypes were comparable, with averages of 38,000 to 40,000 in patients and 33,354 in controls. Autoreactive clonotypes were reported to be detected serially in the blood of the same patients and of different patients, but not in the blood of healthy controls.

The TCR was taken from a human donor in good health. Sequencing input: memory (CD45RA-) CD4+ T cells from blood. The sample's cell subset or site label, decoded: memory T cells sorted ex vivo from peripheral blood.

The DNA sequence reads TGTGCCAGCAGCCGTGATTCCTACAATGAGCAGTTCTTC. This encodes CASSRDSYNEQFF. This sequence uses TRBV11-3 and TRBJ2-1; a confident D gene designation cannot be given. V sheds 5 bases and J sheds 1 base, leaving 6 bases between their ends. According to the germline V gene, CDR1 reads SGHNT and CDR2 reads YENEEA. The CDR3 numbers 13 residues from cysteine through phenylalanine. Only the CDR3 portion is preserved as DNA: 39 bases, with reading frame beginning at the first base. With the portions outside the CDR3 filled from the reference TRBV11-3 and TRBJ2-1 genes, the complete variable region becomes EAGVVQSPRYKIIEKKQPVAFWCNPISGHNTLYWYLQNLGQGPELLIRYENEEAVDDSQLPKDRFSAERLKGVDSTLKIQPAELGDSAVYLCASSRDSYNEQFFGPGTRLTVL.